Reported below is one T cell receptor beta chain. This clone was counted a few times. Its antigen remains undetermined. Nothing much larger sits one base from this clone, and base qualities are not available. A second Seattle source provided samples from volunteer blood donors who had recovered from COVID-19. Each collaborating institution followed its own protocols to collect whole blood in K2EDTA tubes. For TCRbeta analysis, collaborators shipped samples in one of three forms: frozen whole blood, isolated PBMCs, or DNA extracted from either of those sample types. TCRbeta CDR3 regions were amplified from genomic DNA by means of the immunoSEQ Assay, a bias-controlled multiplex PCR. Concerning the study's data processing: The number of nucleated cells in each sample was estimated from the amplification of reference gene primers within the assay. To quantify the absolute abundance of each unique TCRbeta CDR3 rearrangement, sequence reads were collapsed and filtered. For each sample, productive Simpson clonality was calculated as the square root of Simpson's diversity index across productive rearrangements. TCRdb stores this immuneACCESS table with in-frame sequences only. Part of the clones is absent; in the studies checked, under half of the shortfall reflects unresolved V genes, and no reason is known for the rest. Clone size and the V and J calls come from that table; the DNA yielded D and trimming. The sample data list fewer than 250,000 clones, and roughly 86% of these were observed just once. Of the sample, around 1.6% falls within the top ten clones.

Here V drops 8 bases and J drops 4 bases, and the junction holds 9 bases not matched to any gene. CDR1 and CDR2 were assigned from the germline V gene as SGHRS and YFSETQ. The CDR3 numbers 15 residues from cysteine through phenylalanine. Just the 45-base CDR3 DNA is kept, in frame starting at base 1. The data derive from a study of blood T cell repertoires in COVID-19 (dated by TCRdb to 2018 to 2021). With respect to the entire study: The collaborator samples originated in the United States, Italy and Spain and spanned the acute and convalescent phases of COVID-19. The material from the prospective study consisted of cDNA or gDNA derived from T cells, B-cell-depleted T cells, or PBMCs. Nearly every sample came with metadata listing a de-identified subject ID, COVID-19 status, age in years and sex. Where available, HLA class I and class II types were obtained from metadata supplied by the sample provider rather than from assay-based typing. The repertoires were released in a freely available public database intended as a resource for research on the immune response to SARS-CoV-2. The dataset comprised deeply sampled blood TCRbeta repertoires from subjects exposed to, actively infected with, or recovered from COVID-19. Samples came from the ongoing ImmuneRACE study (first 160 participants) plus 1,254 subjects from 6 global collaborators.

Study-level results and caveats: The amount of clinical and demographic metadata varied by source and participant and was provided uncurated.

The sample comprised peripheral blood. This sequence originates from a woman aged 55-70 years who had recovered from COVID-19. Recombination joined TRBV5-1 with TRBJ2-2; 9 middle bases align to TRBD2. The CDR3 in this case is CASALAGELTGELFF. Here is the DNA: TGCGCCAGTGCGTTAGCGGGGGAACTCACCGGGGAGCTGTTTTTT.